This is a list of T cell receptor beta chains from one sample in a study of T cells in tumors after PD-1 blockade. Method: immunoSEQ multiplex PCR; TCRdb's copy keeps in-frame clones and lacks some. This sample has about 14,000 clones, with 55% to 80% found just once. Sequenced material: tumor tissue, taken after anti-PD-1 treatment. These receptor sequences come from a human donor with cutaneous squamous cell carcinoma. Both conserved end residues are part of each CDR3. D genes are given only for firm matches. The listing skips clone size in some rows; elsewhere it reads once, few, many or a size class.

>TRBD2|TRBV5-6|TRBJ2-2|few
TGTGCCAGCAGCCCAACTCTAGCGGGGGGGGAGCTGTTTTTT
CASSPTLAGGELFF
>NA|TRBV9|TRBJ2-1|NA
TGTGCCAGCAGCGTACTAGGGGGGGACTACAATGAGCAGTTCTTC
CASSVLGGDYNEQFF
>TRBD1|TRBV5-1|TRBJ2-1|once
TGCGCCAGCAGCTTGTCCGGGACAGGGGTTATGCAGCAGTTCTTC
CASSLSGTGVMQQFF
>TRBD1|TRBV24-1|TRBJ1-2|NA
TGTGCCACCAGTGATTCCCTGACAGGGTCTGGATATGGCTACACCTTC
CATSDSLTGSGYGYTF
>TRBD1|TRBV14|TRBJ2-7|NA
TGTGCCAGCAGCCAAGGATGGGACAGCCCCTACGAGCAGTACTTC
CASSQGWDSPYEQYF
>TRBD2|TRBV6-5|TRBJ2-5|NA
TGTGCCAGCCGGACTAGCGGGCAAGAGACCCAGTACTTC
CASRTSGQETQYF
>TRBD1|TRBV7-2|TRBJ1-2|few
TGTGCCAGCAGCTTATACCCAGGGGGCGAGATCTATGGCTACACCTTC
CASSLYPGGEIYGYTF
>TRBD2|TRBV4-1|TRBJ2-5|few
TGCGCCAGCAGCCAAGTCAGCGGGGGGGCCTCGGGCCAAGAGACCCAGTACTTC
CASSQVSGGASGQETQYF
>TRBD2|TRBV10-3|TRBJ2-1|few
TGTGCCACTTTAGCGGGAGGCCATTCTACAAATGAGCAGTTCTTC
CATLAGGHSTNEQFF
>NA|TRBV6-5|TRBJ1-4|medium-sized
TGTGCCAGCAGTTACCCTGGGGGTGTCAATGAAAAACTGTTTTTT
CASSYPGGVNEKLFF
>TRBD1|TRBV7-2|TRBJ2-7|few
TGTGCCAGCAGCTCCGGGGACAGGGCCTACGAGCAGTACTTC
CASSSGDRAYEQYF
>NA|TRBV19|TRBJ2-2|few
TGTGCCAGCCGGCCGGGACGGTCGCCCGCCGGGGAGCTGTTTTTT
CASRPGRSPAGELFF
>NA|TRBV7-9|TRBJ2-7|few
TGTGCCAGCAGCCACGAGGGCTATAGAAGCTACGAGCAGTACTTC
CASSHEGYRSYEQYF
>NA|TRBV9|TRBJ2-4|NA
TGTGCCAGCAGCGTGTTACCACAGGGCCGGTACTTC
CASSVLPQGRYF
>NA|TRBV4-2|TRBJ2-1|NA
TGTGCCAGCAGCCAGGCCTTTTCGGGGCACTCCAATGAGCAGTTCTTC
CASSQAFSGHSNEQFF
>TRBD1|TRBV7-2|TRBJ1-5|NA
TGTGCCAGCAGCCCGAGGACAGGGGATCAGCCCCAGCATTTT
CASSPRTGDQPQHF
>TRBD2|TRBV7-8|TRBJ2-2|NA
TGTGCCAGCAGCCTGGGGACTAGCGGGGGGATCACCGGGGAGCTGTTTTTT
CASSLGTSGGITGELFF
>NA|TRBV6-1|TRBJ1-2|NA
TGTGCCAGCAGTGAATGGAGTGGCAGGGTAGTCTATGGCTACACCTTC
CASSEWSGRVVYGYTF
>TRBD2|TRBV5-1|TRBJ2-7|few
TGCGCCAGCAGCCTGACCGGGACTAGTCAAGACGAGCAGTACTTC
CASSLTGTSQDEQYF
>NA|TRBV7-2|TRBJ1-2|NA
TGTGCCAGCAGCTTATCGGTGACTAACTATGGCTACACCTTC
CASSLSVTNYGYTF